What follows is one T cell receptor (beta chain) and its context. Only in-frame clones appear in the TCRdb table, and some are missing; sequencing was by immunoSEQ multiplex PCR. This repertoire shows 80,000 or so clones, roughly four fifths found once; its top ten account for about 7.4%. The sample originates from a study of blood T cell repertoires in COVID-19. Background on the study: Sources were T cells, B-cell-depleted T cells, or PBMCs; the material itself was cDNA or gDNA.

Trimming took off 3 bases at V and 10 bases at J, with 15 bases between the two ends. The CDR3 length is 13 residues. Germline CDR1 reads MNHEY; CDR2 reads SMNVEV (reference sequence). The chain couples TRBV27 to TRBJ1-2, with D hard to call. Input material: peripheral blood. This TCR was recovered from a human donor in a cohort sampled during active COVID-19. The CDR3 DNA follows: TGTGCCAGCAGTTTCAGGAACCTCGTGGACTACACCTTC. It translates to CASSFRNLVDYTF.